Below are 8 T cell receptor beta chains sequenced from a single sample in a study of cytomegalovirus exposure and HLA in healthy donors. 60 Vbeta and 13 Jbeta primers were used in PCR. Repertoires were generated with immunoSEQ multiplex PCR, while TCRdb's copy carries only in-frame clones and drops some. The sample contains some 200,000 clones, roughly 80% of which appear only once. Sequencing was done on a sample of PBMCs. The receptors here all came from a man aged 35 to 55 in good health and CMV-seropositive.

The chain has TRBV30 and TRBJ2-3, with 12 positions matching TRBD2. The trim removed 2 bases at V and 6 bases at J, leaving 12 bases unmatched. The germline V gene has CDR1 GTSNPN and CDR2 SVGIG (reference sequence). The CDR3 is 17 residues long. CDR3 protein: CAWSSGLAGSGGDTQYF. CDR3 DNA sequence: TGTGCCTGGAGTTCAGGACTAGCGGGGTCGGGCGGGGATACGCAGTATTTT.

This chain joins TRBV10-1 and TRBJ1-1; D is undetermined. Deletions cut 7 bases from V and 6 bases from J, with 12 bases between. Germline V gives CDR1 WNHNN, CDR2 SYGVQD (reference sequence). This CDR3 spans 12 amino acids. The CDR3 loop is CASTSWRAEAFF. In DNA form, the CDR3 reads TGCGCCAGCACCTCTTGGAGAGCTGAAGCTTTCTTT.

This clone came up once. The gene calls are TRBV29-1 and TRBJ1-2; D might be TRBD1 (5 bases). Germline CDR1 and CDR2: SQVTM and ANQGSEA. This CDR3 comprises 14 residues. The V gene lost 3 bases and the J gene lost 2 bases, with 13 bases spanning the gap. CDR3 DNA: TGCAGCGTTGATTCTCAGGGAACGAACTATGGCTACACCTTC. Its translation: CSVDSQGTNYGYTF.

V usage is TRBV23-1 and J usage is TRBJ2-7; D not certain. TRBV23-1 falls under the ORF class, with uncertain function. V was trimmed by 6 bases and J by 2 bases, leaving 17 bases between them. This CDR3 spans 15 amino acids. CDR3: CASSPRDIYTYEQYF. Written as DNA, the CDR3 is TGCGCCAGCAGCCCCCGAGACATCTATACCTACGAGCAGTACTTC.

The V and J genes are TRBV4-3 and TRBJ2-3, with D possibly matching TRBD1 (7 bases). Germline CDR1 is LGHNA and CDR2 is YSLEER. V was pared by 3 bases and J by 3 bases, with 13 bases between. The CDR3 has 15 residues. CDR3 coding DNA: TGCGCCAGCAGCCAGGAGGGACAGTTAACAGATACGCAGTATTTT. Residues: CASSQEGQLTDTQYF.

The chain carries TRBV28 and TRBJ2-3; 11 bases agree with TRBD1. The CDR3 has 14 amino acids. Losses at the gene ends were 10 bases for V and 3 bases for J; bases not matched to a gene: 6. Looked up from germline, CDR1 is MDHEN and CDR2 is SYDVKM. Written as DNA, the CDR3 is TGTGCCACCTCGGGGACAGGGGGGACAGATACGCAGTATTTT. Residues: CATSGTGGTDTQYF.

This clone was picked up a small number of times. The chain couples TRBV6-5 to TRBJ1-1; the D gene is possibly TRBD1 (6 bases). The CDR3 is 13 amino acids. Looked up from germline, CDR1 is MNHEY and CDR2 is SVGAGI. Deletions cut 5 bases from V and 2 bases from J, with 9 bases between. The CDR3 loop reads CASSRTVNTEAFF. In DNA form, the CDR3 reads TGTGCCAGCAGTCGGACAGTAAACACTGAAGCTTTCTTT.

The CDR3 sequence: CASSGGLFYNEQFF. The CDR3, as DNA: TGTGCCAGCAGCGGAGGCCTTTTCTACAATGAGCAGTTCTTC. The chain uses TRBV9 and TRBJ2-1; D gene uncertain. The CDR3 covers 14 residues. Trimming pared 3 bases from V and 3 bases from J, leaving 10 bases between. Germline CDR1 is SGDLS and CDR2 is YYNGEE. The full variable domain, in which reference TRBV9 and TRBJ2-1 provide the parts outside the CDR3, is DSGVTQTPKHLITATGQRVTLRCSPRSGDLSVYWYQQSLDQGLQFLIQYYNGEERAKGNILERFSAQQFPDLHSELNLSSLELGDSALYFCASSGGLFYNEQFFGPGTRLTVL.